The 31 T cell receptor beta chains below come from one sample, sequenced in a study of T-cell reconstitution after alpha-beta-depleted transplantation in children. A library of TCRbeta sequences, prepared with unique molecular identifiers, was generated. One entry per CDR3 protein results from TCRdb running MiXCR on the PCR reads. The data show around 680,000 distinct CDR3 sequences, roughly 15% seen once. The sample in question was PBMCs from the stem cell graft donor, obtained from the stem cell graft. The receptors originated from a human donor who donated a stem cell graft to a child with acute myeloid leukemia.

This clonotype occurred a few times. V usage is TRBV7-9 and J usage is TRBJ2-3; weak D call: TRBD1 (5 bases). Looked up from germline, CDR1 is SEHNR and CDR2 is FQNEAQ (reference sequence). This CDR3 contains 12 residues. Trimming took 6 bases from V and 9 from J, leaving 13 bases between them. The CDR3 loop reads CASRETGITQYF. In nucleotides, the CDR3 is TGTGCCAGCAGAGAAACAGGAATAACGCAGTATTTT.

This clonotype came up a few times. The chain has TRBV7-9 and TRBJ2-1; D perhaps matches TRBD1 (6 bases). This CDR3 is 14 amino acids long. V lost 7 bases and J lost 9, with 19 bases in between. CDR1 SEHNR and CDR2 FQNEAQ come from the germline V gene (reference sequence). The CDR3 sequence is CASTPNLGALEQFF. The CDR3 DNA reads as TGTGCCAGCACCCCCAACTTGGGGGCGCTTGAGCAGTTCTTC.

This clonotype was recorded many times. This chain uses TRBV12-3 or TRBV12-4 with TRBJ1-6; tentative D call: TRBD1 (5 bases). This CDR3 is built from 15 residues. V was clipped by 3 bases and J by 8 bases, with 14 bases between them. The CDR3 sequence: CASSFRRQGYSPLHF. CDR3 DNA: TGTGCCAGCAGTTTTCGTCGGCAGGGTTATTCACCCCTCCACTTT.

This clonotype was seen repeatedly, ten times or more. CDR3 protein: CASSYDKTRDSSLANYGYTF. The DNA of the CDR3 is TGTGCCAGCAGTTACGACAAGACTAGGGACAGTTCTCTGGCTAACTATGGCTACACCTTC. J is TRBJ1-2 and V is TRBV6-2 or TRBV6-3; 7 bases map to TRBD1. The ends lost 2 bases at V and 0 bases at J; junction bases unmatched: 18. Germline CDR1 MNHEY, CDR2 SVGEGT. The CDR3 extends over 20 amino acids.

This clonotype was seen many times. The gene calls are TRBV6-5 and TRBJ1-5, with unresolved D. The V end was cut by 0 bases, the J end by 7 bases, with 10 bases between. CDR1 is MNHEY and CDR2 is SVGAGI in the germline V gene. CDR3 length: 14 amino acids. In DNA form, the CDR3 reads TGTGCCAGCAGTTACTCGGGCAGAGAGCAGCCCCAGCATTTT. It is translated as CASSYSGREQPQHF.

The chain joins TRBV6-4 to TRBJ2-7, with D unresolved. Trimming left V 0 bases short and J 0 bases short, with 24 bases between. There are 20 residues in the CDR3. Germline V CDR1 and CDR2: MRHNA, SNTAGT. DNA of the CDR3: TGTGCCAGCAGTGACTCAATACGGCTAACCTACCCTACGAGCTCCTACGAGCAGTACGTC. Its translation is CASSDSIRLTYPTSSYEQYV.

This clonotype was seen more than once but under ten times. This rearrangement joins TRBV11-2 to TRBJ2-3; no clear D gene. V gave up 5 bases and J gave up 2 bases, with 5 bases separating them. CDR1 is SGHAT and CDR2 is FQNNGV in the germline V gene. CDR3 length: 12 residues. The CDR3 region is CASSVLTDTQYF. The CDR3 DNA reads TGTGCCAGCAGCGTCCTCACAGATACGCAGTATTTT.

This chain uses TRBV25-1 with TRBJ2-1; 9 bases match TRBD2. Per the germline V gene, CDR1 is MGHDK and CDR2 is SYGVNS. This CDR3 region has 17 residues. The V gene end was trimmed by 2 bases and the J gene end by 7 bases; junction bases not matched to a gene: 12. The CDR3 DNA reads TGTGCCAGCAGTGAAGCGGGGGGGCGGGTATTATTTAATGAGCAGTTCTTC. Translated: CASSEAGGRVLFNEQFF.

The table lists this clonotype with many counts. This chain links TRBV20-1 with TRBJ2-1; a possible D gene is TRBD1 (6 bases). The CDR3 covers 15 residues. The V end lost 6 bases, the J end lost 0 bases, and 15 bases lay between the germline ends. Germline CDR1 and CDR2: DFQATT and SNEGSKA (reference sequence). CDR3 DNA sequence: TGCAGTGCCACCAGGGGTCGAAGCTCCTACAATGAGCAGTTCTTC. This translates into CSATRGRSSYNEQFF.

This rearrangement joins TRBV6-5 to TRBJ2-2, with 11 bases identical to TRBD1. Germline V CDR1 and CDR2: MNHEY, SVGAGI. The V gene end was trimmed by 0 bases and the J gene end by 4 bases; junction bases not matched to a gene: 7. This CDR3 is built from 18 residues. CDR3 loop: CASSYSQSGTGGTGELFF. The CDR3 region has the DNA TGTGCCAGCAGTTACTCCCAGTCCGGGACAGGGGGCACCGGGGAGCTGTTTTTT.

This clonotype showed up many times. This chain joins TRBV5-5 and TRBJ1-1; D is possibly TRBD1 (6 bases). V was trimmed by 2 bases and J by 11 bases, leaving 16 bases between them. The germline CDR1 and CDR2 sequences are SGHKS and YYEKEE (reference sequence). The CDR3 is 13 amino acids. CDR3 nucleotide sequence: TGTGCCAGCAGCTTCCTTCAGGGGTCGGTGGCTTTCTTT. Amino acids: CASSFLQGSVAFF.

This clonotype was found many times. This chain uses TRBV7-2 with TRBJ2-5; D is possibly TRBD2 (6 bases). This CDR3 region has 13 residues. Trimming shortened V by 2 bases and J by 3 bases, and 7 bases separated the two germline ends. CDR1 and CDR2 (germline): SGHTA, FQGNSA. The CDR3 DNA reads as TGTGCCAGCAGCTTATGGAGGGAAGAGACCCAGTACTTC. It encodes CASSLWREETQYF.

This clonotype was seen more than once but under ten times. CDR3 DNA sequence: TGCGCCAGCAGCGTCAGGGGGATGAACACTGAAGCTTTCTTT. This gives the protein CASSVRGMNTEAFF. This rearrangement joins TRBV5-1 to TRBJ1-1, with 7 bases identical to TRBD1. The CDR3 contains 14 residues. The ends lost 4 bases at V and 0 bases at J; junction bases unmatched: 3. Germline V gene sequence: CDR1 SGHRS, CDR2 YFSETQ.

The genes are TRBV30 and TRBJ2-7; 9 bases are shared with TRBD1. The CDR3 sequence is 13 residues long. CDR1 and CDR2 from the germline V gene are GTSNPN and SVGIG (reference sequence). Trimming took 3 bases from V and 4 from J; bases not matched to a gene: 4. As DNA, the CDR3 is TGTGCCTGGAGCTGGACAGGGGCTTACGAGCAGTACTTC. Translation gives CAWSWTGAYEQYF.

Only a few counts were recorded for this clonotype. The V and J genes are TRBV7-2 and TRBJ2-3, with 12 positions matching TRBD1. CDR1 and CDR2 (germline): SGHTA, FQGNSA. Trimming cost V 5 bases and J 3 bases; bases outside gene matches: 9. The CDR3 loop spans 17 amino acids. The CDR3 spells CASSPVGTGGATDTQYF. CDR3 sequence (DNA): TGTGCCAGCAGCCCCGTCGGGACAGGGGGCGCAACAGATACGCAGTATTTT.

In this sample, this clonotype turned up a few times. The chain links TRBV7-2 to TRBJ1-2; D not resolved. Germline V gene sequence: CDR1 SGHTA, CDR2 FQGNSA. V was cut by 5 bases and J by 4 bases, with 11 bases left in between. The CDR3 loop spans 13 amino acids. CDR3: CASSPSISYGYTF. CDR3 DNA: TGTGCCAGCAGCCCTTCAATTAGCTATGGCTACACCTTC.

CDR3 coding DNA: TGTGCCTGGAGTGCGTCGGACAGGGTATGGTTTAGTCAGCCCCAGCATTTT. Its protein product is CAWSASDRVWFSQPQHF. The chain uses TRBV30 and TRBJ1-5, with 8 bases identical to TRBD1. The V and J ends lost 1 base and 6 bases, in that order; junction bases with no gene match: 14. This CDR3 is built from 17 residues. Germline assignment: CDR1 GTSNPN and CDR2 SVGIG (reference sequence).

This clonotype was found a few times. V is TRBV7-2 and J is TRBJ1-3; TRBD1 aligns across 7 bases. Germline CDR1 reads SGHTA; CDR2 reads FQGNSA. The CDR3 consists of 14 residues. V trimming: 6 bases; J trimming: 4 bases; junction bases outside the gene matches: 6. The CDR3 region is CASRLQGRGNTIYF. CDR3 sequence (DNA): TGTGCCAGCAGGTTACAGGGGAGAGGAAACACCATATATTTT.

This sequence joins TRBV6-1 and TRBJ2-5; perhaps TRBD2 as D (6 bases). The CDR3 sequence is 13 residues long. V shed 5 bases and J shed 2 bases, with 9 bases lying between them. Germline values: CDR1 MNHNS, CDR2 SASEGT. CDR3 bases: TGTGCCAGCAGTACGGGAGTTCAAGAGACCCAGTACTTC. Amino acids: CASSTGVQETQYF.

This clonotype was seen at least ten times. The chain recombines TRBV29-1 with TRBJ2-1; a weak D match, TRBD1 (6 bases). Germline lookup yields CDR1 SQVTM and CDR2 ANQGSEA. Trimming took 0 bases from V and 10 from J, leaving 13 bases between them. The CDR3 is 13 amino acids. The CDR3 is CSVEERSGHEQFF. For the CDR3, the DNA is TGCAGCGTTGAAGAGCGGTCGGGACACGAGCAGTTCTTC.

The chain couples TRBV20-1 to TRBJ2-1; 7 bases align to TRBD2. The germline gives CDR1 DFQATT, CDR2 SNEGSKA (reference sequence). V lost 5 bases to trimming and J lost 3 bases; unmatched junction nucleotides: 13. The CDR3 sequence is 16 residues long. The DNA of the CDR3 is TGCAGTGCTTTTCAACCCGAGCTAGCGGACTACAATGAGCAGTTCTTC. As protein: CSAFQPELADYNEQFF.

This clonotype has ten or more counts. The V call is TRBV20-1, the J call TRBJ2-1; D may correspond to TRBD1 or TRBD2 (6 bases each). The V and J ends lost 1 base and 2 bases respectively, with 18 bases between them. The CDR3 is 17 residues long. Germline loops: CDR1 DFQATT, CDR2 SNEGSKA (reference sequence). The CDR3 here is CSARGAYGGHTYNEQFF. The CDR3 DNA reads TGCAGTGCTAGAGGAGCCTACGGGGGCCATACCTACAATGAGCAGTTCTTC.

Many counts were recorded for this clonotype. The chain combines TRBV20-1 with TRBJ2-3; no definite D call. Trimming removed 2 bases at V and 0 bases at J, with 6 bases between. Germline loops: CDR1 DFQATT, CDR2 SNEGSKA (reference sequence). CDR3 length: 13 amino acids. The CDR3 DNA follows: TGCAGTGCTAGATACTCTAGCACAGATACGCAGTATTTT. Amino acid sequence: CSARYSSTDTQYF.

This clonotype was found many times. The genes are TRBV20-1 and TRBJ1-3; D remains unclear. The CDR3 covers 16 residues. Germline V gives CDR1 DFQATT, CDR2 SNEGSKA (reference sequence). V lost 6 bases and J lost 0, with 18 bases in between. The CDR3 sequence is CSAGRSQPFSGNTIYF. CDR3 in DNA: TGCAGTGCGGGCCGCTCACAGCCCTTCTCTGGAAACACCATATATTTT.

The table lists this clonotype with many counts. This rearrangement joins TRBV6-1 to TRBJ2-3; 9 bases are shared with TRBD2. Germline CDR1 MNHNS, CDR2 SASEGT. V lost 3 bases, J lost 4 bases, and 5 bases stayed unmatched. This CDR3 region has 15 residues. The CDR3 region has the DNA TGTGCCAGCAGTGAGGCGGGGGGGCCGGCAGATACGCAGTATTTT. Protein product: CASSEAGGPADTQYF.

This clonotype was seen many times. V is TRBV7-2 and J is TRBJ2-2, with D unclear. With 11 bases removed from V and 4 bases from J, the gap between germline ends came to 14 bases. Germline CDR1 and CDR2: SGHTA and FQGNSA. CDR3 length: 13 amino acids. The CDR3 bases are TGTGCCCTCCTCCGGGCGCGCACCGGGGAGCTGTTTTTT. It yields the protein CALLRARTGELFF.

A few counts support this clonotype. V usage is TRBV7-3 and J usage is TRBJ2-1; D perhaps matches TRBD2 (7 bases). Trimming stripped 3 bases from V and 8 bases from J, with 14 bases between. Germline CDR1 SGHTA, CDR2 FQGTGA. The length of the CDR3 is 14 residues. The CDR3 here is CASSFAGAADEQFF. CDR3 DNA sequence: TGTGCCAGCAGCTTCGCGGGGGCGGCTGATGAGCAGTTCTTC. The whole variable domain, filled in from reference TRBV7-3 and TRBJ2-1, reads GAGVSQTPSNKVTEKGKYVELRCDPISGHTALYWYRQSLGQGPEFLIYFQGTGAADDSGLPNDRFFAVRPEGSVSTLKIQRTERGDSAVYLCASSFAGAADEQFFGPGTRLTVL.

This clonotype has at least ten counts. The CDR3 here is CSATAGTTLGNEQFF. Here the CDR3 DNA reads TGCAGTGCAACCGCCGGGACTACCTTGGGCAATGAGCAGTTCTTC. The chain has TRBV20-1 and TRBJ2-1; 7 bases are a match to TRBD2. V was pared by 6 bases and J by 6 bases, with 14 bases of the junction left unmatched. The CDR3 has 15 amino acids. Germline values: CDR1 DFQATT, CDR2 SNEGSKA (reference sequence).

The V call is TRBV7-2, the J call TRBJ2-1; possibly TRBD2 for D (6 bases). Germline CDR1 SGHTA, CDR2 FQGNSA. The CDR3 totals 16 residues. Trimming pared 5 bases from V and 3 bases from J, leaving 17 bases between. The CDR3 DNA reads TGTGCCAGCAGCCTTGGCTGGGGGGTTGGCTACAATGAGCAGTTCTTC. Amino acid sequence: CASSLGWGVGYNEQFF.

In its sample, this clonotype was seen many times. The gene calls are TRBV7-2 and TRBJ2-5; TRBD2 is a possible D gene (6 bases). This CDR3 spans 15 amino acids. CDR1 SGHTA and CDR2 FQGNSA come from the germline V gene. V lost 2 bases and J 2 bases, leaving 12 bases between the germline ends. The CDR3 is CASSLQPAGQETQYF. Here the CDR3 DNA reads TGTGCCAGCAGCTTACAACCGGCGGGGCAAGAGACCCAGTACTTC.

This chain uses TRBV20-1 with TRBJ2-2; TRBD2 matches 9 bases. Germline CDR1 is DFQATT and CDR2 is SNEGSKA (reference sequence). CDR3 length equals 14 residues. V gave up 6 bases and J gave up 1 base; unmatched junction bases: 3. CDR3 amino acids: CSAPTSGNTGELFF. Written as DNA, the CDR3 is TGCAGTGCCCCGACTAGCGGGAACACCGGGGAGCTGTTTTTT.